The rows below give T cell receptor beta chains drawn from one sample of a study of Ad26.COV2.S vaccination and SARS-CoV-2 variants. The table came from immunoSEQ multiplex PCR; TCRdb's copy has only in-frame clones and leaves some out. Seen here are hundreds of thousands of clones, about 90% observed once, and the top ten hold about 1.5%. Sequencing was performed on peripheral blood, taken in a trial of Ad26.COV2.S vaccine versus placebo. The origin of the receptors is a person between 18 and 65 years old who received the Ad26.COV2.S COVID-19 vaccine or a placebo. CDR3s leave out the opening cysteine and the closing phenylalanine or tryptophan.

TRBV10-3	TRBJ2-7	AIRPDRGGKHEQY
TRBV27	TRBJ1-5	ASSLDTNSNQPQH
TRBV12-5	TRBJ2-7	ASGRRQNYEQY
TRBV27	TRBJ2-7	ASRPRGTYEQY
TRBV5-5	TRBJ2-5	ASSPGMDRGARETQY
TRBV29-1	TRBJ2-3	SVEMVMDTQY
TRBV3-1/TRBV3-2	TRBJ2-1	ASSPGLAGELSEQF
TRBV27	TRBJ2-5	ATASGGSGRETQY
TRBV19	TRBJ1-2	ASSTTGVGYGYT
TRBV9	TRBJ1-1	ASSATVRAGDEAF
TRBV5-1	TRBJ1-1	ASSLPGEVTEAF
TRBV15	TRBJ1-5	ATSSDRGNNQPQH
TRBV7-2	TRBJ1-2	ASREGQDAVYGYT
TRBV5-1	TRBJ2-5	ASSPGTGTETQY
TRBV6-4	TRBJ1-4	ASSEQAGSLQLF
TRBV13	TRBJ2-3	ASSLGTAGGSDTQY
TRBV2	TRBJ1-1	ASGEFRGRGNTEAF
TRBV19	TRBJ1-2	ASDRDGGYT
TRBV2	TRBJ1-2	ASSEERGYGYT
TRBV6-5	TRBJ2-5	ASSYSGPGRGETQY
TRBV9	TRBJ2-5	ASSVAGALKETQY
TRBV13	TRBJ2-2	ASSLLMGEGTGELF
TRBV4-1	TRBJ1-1	ASSQSPNTEAF
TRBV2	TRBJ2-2	ASSPLAGGNTGELF
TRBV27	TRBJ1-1	ASSLVVTGEGEAF
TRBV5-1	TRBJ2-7	ASRGNLRDSSEQY
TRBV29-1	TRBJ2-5	SATSGDWGTQY
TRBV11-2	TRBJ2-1	ASSWGQGNNEQF
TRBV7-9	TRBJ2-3	ASSLRRGSTDTQY
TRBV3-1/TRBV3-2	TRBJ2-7	ASSQGTSGAYEQY
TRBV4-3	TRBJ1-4	ASSQERGANEKLF
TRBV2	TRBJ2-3	ASSEASYTQY
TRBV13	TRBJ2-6	ASSTFSGANVLT
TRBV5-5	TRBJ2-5	ASSPGTGVQETQY
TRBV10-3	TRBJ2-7	AISENSRDYEQY
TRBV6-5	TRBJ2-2	ASSYSVLGIGELF
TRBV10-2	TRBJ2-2	ASSNRQVVSNTGELF
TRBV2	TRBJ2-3	ASSEGERGIIGITDTQY
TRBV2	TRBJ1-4	ASRASRAPIGEKLF
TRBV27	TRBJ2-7	ASSLSIAYEQY
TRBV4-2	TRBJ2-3	ASSQGILAGGSPSTDTQY
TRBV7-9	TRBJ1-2	ASSALGQLYGYT